This passage covers 14 T cell receptor beta chains from one sample sequenced in a study of tumor and adjacent non-tumor tissue in lung cancer. RNA was extracted from bulk tissue without any cell sorting. More than 3 cm separated this lung sample from the edge of the tumor. A modified ARM-PCR protocol with three rounds of nested PCR amplified TCRbeta. TCRdb used MiXCR to reprocess the multiplex PCR reads, holding one entry per CDR3 protein. The sample holds about 76,000 distinct CDR3 sequences, 65% to 85% seen once. What was sequenced was distant non-tumor lung tissue. The receptors come from a man aged 55 to 69 with non-small cell lung cancer.

As concerns this clonotype: One junction end disagrees with the germline gene, perhaps due to a read error. The chain carries TRBV20-1 and TRBJ2-7; D is perhaps TRBD1 (6 bases). Germline-derived CDR1 and CDR2 are DFQATT and SNEGSKA (reference sequence). CDR3 length: 15 residues. The DNA for the CDR3 is TGCAGTGTTAGAGATTTCGACAGGTCCTCCCACGAGCAATATTTC. It encodes CSVRDFDRSSHEQYF.

The chain uses TRBV11-2 and TRBJ1-6; D not certain. CDR1 is SGHAT and CDR2 is FQNNGV in the germline V gene. The V gene lost 7 bases and the J gene lost 4 bases, with 14 bases spanning the gap. The CDR3 is made up of 15 amino acids. This chain's CDR3 is CASKEMTKYNSPLHF. In DNA, the CDR3 is TGTGCCAGCAAAGAGATGACTAAATATAATTCACCCCTCCACTTT.

As regards this clonotype: Germline is not matched at one junction end, which may reflect a read error. The rearrangement joins TRBV5-6 to TRBJ1-5; D is perhaps TRBD1 (5 bases). CDR1 SGHDT and CDR2 YYEEEE come from the germline V gene. The CDR3 spans 15 residues. For the CDR3, the DNA is TGTGCCAGCAACACCTACCAGGGACCCAGGCAGTCCCAGCACTTT. Amino acids: CASNTYQGPRQSQHF.

As for this clonotype: Possible read error: a much larger clone is one base away. The V gene is TRBV5-6, the J gene TRBJ1-1; possible D gene TRBD1, 5 bases. Germline CDR1 SGHDT, CDR2 YYEEEE. V was cut by 5 bases and J by 2 bases, with 19 bases left in between. This CDR3 spans 16 amino acids. CDR3 region: CASRQFGQGLNTEAFF. The CDR3 nucleotides are TGTGCCAGCAGACAGTTTGGCCAGGGCCTAAACACTGAAGCTTTCTTT.

The J gene is TRBJ2-3, the V gene TRBV7-9, with D uncertain. The V and J ends lost 5 bases and 4 bases respectively, with 19 bases between them. The CDR3 contains 16 residues. CDR1 and CDR2 (germline): SEHNR, FQNEAQ (reference sequence). The CDR3 nucleotides are TGTGCCAGCAGCACACCCTTTAGTGTGAGAGCAGATACGCAGTATTTT. Its translation: CASSTPFSVRADTQYF.

In regard to this clonotype: Germline is not matched at one junction end, which may reflect a read error. The chain has TRBV11-2 and TRBJ2-2; D may be TRBD1 or TRBD2 (5 bases each). From germline, CDR1 is SGHAT and CDR2 FQNNGV. The CDR3 totals 15 residues. The CDR3 protein is CANSEGGRSTRDLFF. As DNA, the CDR3 is TGTGCCAACAGCGAAGGTGGCCGAAGCACCCGGGACCTGTTTTTT.

The chain carries TRBV12-3 or TRBV12-4 and TRBJ2-3; maybe TRBD2 (5 bases). This CDR3 is 15 amino acids long. Trimming removed 3 bases at V and 2 bases at J, with 12 bases between. The DNA for the CDR3 is TGTGCCAGCAGTTTCAATAGCGTTAACACAGATACGCAGTATTTT. As protein: CASSFNSVNTDTQYF.

The chain has TRBV11-2 and TRBJ2-5; 7 bases line up with TRBD1. CDR1 is SGHAT and CDR2 is FQNNGV in the germline V gene. Unmatched junction bases numbered 14, after V lost 7 bases and J lost 12 bases. CDR3 size: 13 residues. The CDR3 is CASNSTGEHTKYF. As DNA, the CDR3 is TGTGCCAGCAACTCTACAGGGGAACATACCAAGTACTTC.

Turning to this clonotype: The CDR3 ends on some other residue instead of the conserved phenylalanine or tryptophan, so this is likely a read error. V and J are TRBV20-1 and TRBJ2-3; D is unresolved. CDR1 is DFQATT, CDR2 SNEGSKA, per germline (reference sequence). V dropped 4 bases and J dropped 7 bases, with 18 bases sitting between them. There are 14 residues in the CDR3. This CDR3 reads CSAIDPRGAYTQYS. The CDR3 coding sequence is TGCAGTGCTATTGACCCCCGAGGAGCATATACGCAGTATTCC.

The V and J genes are TRBV5-1 and TRBJ2-7; no definite D call. CDR3 length equals 16 residues. The V gene lost 0 bases and the J gene lost 5 bases, with 18 bases spanning the gap. CDR1 and CDR2 from the germline V gene are SGHRS and YFSETQ. CDR3 protein: CASSLAPGYGYDEQYF. The CDR3, as DNA: TGCGCCAGCAGCTTGGCCCCCGGCTATGGTTACGACGAGCAGTACTTC. Filled out from reference TRBV5-1 and TRBJ2-7, the complete variable domain reads KAGVTQTPRYLIKTRGQQVTLSCSPISGHRSVSWYQQTPGQGLQFLFEYFSETQRNKGNFPGRFSGRQFSNSRSEMNVSTLELGDSALYLCASSLAPGYGYDEQYFGPGTRLTVT.

V gene TRBV11-2 combines with J gene TRBJ2-3, with a weak D call TRBD2 (6 bases). In germline, CDR1 is SGHAT, CDR2 FQNNGV. The CDR3 has 15 residues. CDR3 region: CTSSFFVAVADTQYF. CDR3 nucleotides: TGTACAAGCAGCTTTTTCGTAGCGGTGGCAGATACGCAGTATTTT.

In the case of this clonotype: A much larger clone lies one base from this, so it may be a read error. The V call is TRBV12-3 or TRBV12-4, the J call TRBJ2-2; 9 bases align to TRBD1. CDR3 length: 17 amino acids. CDR3 nucleotides: TGTGCCAGCAGTCTTATTCGGACAGGGGAAGGCACCGGGGAGCCGTTTTTT. Translated, it gives CASSLIRTGEGTGEPFF.

A remark on this clonotype: The CDR3 end shows no conserved phenylalanine or tryptophan, and so a read error is likely. This chain links TRBV7-9 with TRBJ2-3; D may be TRBD2 (6 bases). The V and J ends lost 4 bases and 2 bases respectively, with 13 bases between them. Germline assignment: CDR1 SEHNR and CDR2 FQNEAQ (reference sequence). This CDR3 region has 15 residues. The CDR3 spells CASSSEGRNTDTQYS. Written as DNA, the CDR3 is TGTGCCAGCAGCTCGGAGGGCCGAAACACAGATACGCAGTATTCT.

Of note for this clonotype: The junction departs from the called germline gene at one end, perhaps through a read error. The gene calls are TRBV20-1 and TRBJ2-3; D is perhaps TRBD2 (6 bases). Germline loops: CDR1 DFQATT, CDR2 SNEGSKA (reference sequence). The CDR3 sequence is 15 residues long. CDR3 sequence (DNA): TGCAATGCTGAGCCGCGGGACTCAAGCATAGATACGCAGTATTTT. Encoded protein: CNAEPRDSSIDTQYF.